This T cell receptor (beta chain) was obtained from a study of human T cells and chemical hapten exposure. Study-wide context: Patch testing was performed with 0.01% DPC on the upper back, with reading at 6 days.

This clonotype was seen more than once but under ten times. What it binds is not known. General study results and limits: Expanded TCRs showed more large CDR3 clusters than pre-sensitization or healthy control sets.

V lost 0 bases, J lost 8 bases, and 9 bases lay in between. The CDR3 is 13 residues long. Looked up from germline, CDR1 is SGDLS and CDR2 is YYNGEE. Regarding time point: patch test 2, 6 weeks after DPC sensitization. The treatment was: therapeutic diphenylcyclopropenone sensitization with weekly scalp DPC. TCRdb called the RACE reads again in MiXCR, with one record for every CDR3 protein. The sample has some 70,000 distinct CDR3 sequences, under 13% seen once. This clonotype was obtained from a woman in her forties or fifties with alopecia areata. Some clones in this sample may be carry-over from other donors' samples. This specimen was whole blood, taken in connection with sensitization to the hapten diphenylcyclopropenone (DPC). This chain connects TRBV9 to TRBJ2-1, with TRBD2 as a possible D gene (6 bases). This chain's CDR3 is CASSVGRGDEQFF. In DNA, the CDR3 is TGTGCCAGCAGCGTAGGGAGGGGAGATGAGCAGTTCTTC.